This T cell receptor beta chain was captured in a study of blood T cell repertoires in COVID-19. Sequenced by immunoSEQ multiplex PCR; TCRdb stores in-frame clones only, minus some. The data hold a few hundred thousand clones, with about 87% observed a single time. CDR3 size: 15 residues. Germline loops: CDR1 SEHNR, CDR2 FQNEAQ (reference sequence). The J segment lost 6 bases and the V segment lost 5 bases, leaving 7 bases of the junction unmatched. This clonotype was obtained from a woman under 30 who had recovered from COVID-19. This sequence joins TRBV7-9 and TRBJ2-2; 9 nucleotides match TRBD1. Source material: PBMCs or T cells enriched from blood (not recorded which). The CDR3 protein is CASSPHRGRSGELFF. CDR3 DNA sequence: TGTGCCAGCAGCCCCCACAGGGGGCGATCCGGGGAGCTGTTTTTT.